The 18 T cell receptor beta chains below all came from one sample that was sequenced in a study of blood T cell repertoires in COVID-19 (dated by TCRdb to the early 2020s). Libraries were prepared through the immunoSEQ multiplex PCR assay. Sourced from immuneACCESS, this table was stored by TCRdb with only in-frame sequences that have V and J called. A share of the clones is absent; for the studies checked, an unresolved V gene accounts for under half, and the remainder has no known explanation. Across this sample there are fewer than 300,000 clones, with approximately 87% seen only once. Approximately 12% of the sample comes from the top ten. The sequencing input was peripheral blood. These receptors originate from a woman in her thirties with COVID-19, enrolled during active disease.

The rearrangement uses TRBV4-1 and TRBJ1-2; possibly TRBD1 for D (6 bases). CDR3 length equals 15 residues. Germline values: CDR1 MGHRA, CDR2 YSYEKL. V dropped 1 base and J dropped 3 bases, with 12 bases sitting between them. CDR3 protein: CASSQVSQGHYGYTF. Here the CDR3 DNA reads TGCGCCAGCAGCCAAGTTAGCCAGGGGCACTATGGCTACACCTTC.

This chain uses TRBV5-1 with TRBJ2-3; D might be TRBD1 (6 bases). The germline V gene has CDR1 SGHRS and CDR2 YFSETQ. This CDR3 region has 16 residues. With 3 bases removed from V and 4 bases from J, the gap between germline ends came to 18 bases. The CDR3 spells CASSSGRGIIADTQYF. The CDR3 nucleotides read TGCGCCAGCAGCTCCGGCAGGGGTATTATAGCAGATACGCAGTATTTT.

This clone was observed a handful of times. The chain employs TRBV7-2 and TRBJ1-1, with TRBD1 identical over 11 bases. The CDR3 loop spans 15 amino acids. Germline assignment: CDR1 SGHTA and CDR2 FQGNSA. The V segment lost 5 bases and the J segment 6 bases; nucleotides outside the gene matches: 8. Written as DNA, the CDR3 is TGTGCCAGCAGCCTCCACCAGGACAGGGGGCCTGAAGCTTTCTTT. Protein: CASSLHQDRGPEAFF.

The chain links TRBV6-4 to TRBJ2-1, with D possibly TRBD2 on 7 matching bases. The CDR3 has 15 amino acids. Germline lookup yields CDR1 MRHNA and CDR2 SNTAGT. With 4 bases removed from V and 4 bases from J, the gap between germline ends came to 14 bases. CDR3 protein: CASSVEGGPYNEQFF. The DNA of the CDR3 is TGTGCCAGCAGTGTCGAGGGGGGGCCGTACAATGAGCAGTTCTTC.

The chain has TRBV4-1 and TRBJ2-2; no definite D call. The CDR3 totals 15 residues. V was shortened by 0 bases and J by 7 bases, with 12 bases between the two germline ends. Germline lookup yields CDR1 MGHRA and CDR2 YSYEKL. Here the CDR3 DNA reads TGCGCCAGCAGCCAAGATAAGGTTCCGGGCGGGGAGCTGTTTTTT. Translation gives CASSQDKVPGGELFF.

V is TRBV15 and J is TRBJ1-5; D might be TRBD1 (6 bases). CDR3 length: 13 amino acids. Trimming pared 5 bases from V and 6 bases from J, leaving 11 bases between. Germline values: CDR1 LNHNV, CDR2 YYDKDF (reference sequence). The CDR3 nucleotides are TGTGCCACCAGCTACAGGGCGGGTCAGCCCCAGCATTTT. Amino acid sequence: CATSYRAGQPQHF.

The chain links TRBV29-1 to TRBJ2-3; no firm D call. V lost 8 bases to trimming and J lost 2 bases, with 8 bases between them. This CDR3 region has 11 residues. Germline V lookup: CDR1 SQVTM, CDR2 ANQGSEA. CDR3 region: CSFLYTDTQYF. CDR3 coding DNA: TGCAGCTTCCTTTACACAGATACGCAGTATTTT.

The chain links TRBV10-3 to TRBJ2-1; 11 bases agree with TRBD2. Germline V gene data show CDR1 as ENHRY and CDR2 as SYGVKD. The CDR3 sequence is 16 residues long. Germline trimming cut 2 bases from V and 4 bases from J; bases unmatched to any gene: 4. CDR3 coding DNA: TGTGCCATCAGTGAGACTAGCGGGGGCCGGTACAATGAGCAGTTCTTC. Translation: CAISETSGGRYNEQFF.

This chain joins TRBV7-2 and TRBJ2-7, with D tentatively TRBD1 (7 bases). CDR1 SGHTA and CDR2 FQGNSA come from the germline V gene. Trimming cost V 1 base and J 3 bases, with 10 bases left between them. The CDR3 loop spans 14 amino acids. The CDR3 DNA is TGTGCCAGCAGCTTAGGACAGGGACTCTACGAGCAGTACTTC. The encoded protein is CASSLGQGLYEQYF.

This chain joins TRBV2 and TRBJ2-1; 10 nucleotides align to TRBD2. Trimming cost V 4 bases and J 3 bases; bases outside gene matches: 6. The CDR3 is 16 amino acids. The V gene's germline CDR1 is SNHLY and CDR2 FYNNEI. CDR3 protein: CASSARTSGSYNEQFF. In DNA, the CDR3 is TGTGCCAGCAGTGCCCGGACTAGCGGAAGCTACAATGAGCAGTTCTTC.

The V and J genes are TRBV5-4 and TRBJ2-7; TRBD1 matches at 7 bases. This CDR3 comprises 13 residues. Losses at the gene ends were 3 bases for V and 5 bases for J; bases not matched to a gene: 5. CDR1 is SGHNT and CDR2 is YYREEE in the germline V gene (reference sequence). CDR3: CASSWTGTDEQYF. In DNA, the CDR3 is TGTGCCAGCAGCTGGACCGGGACAGACGAGCAGTACTTC.

This rearrangement joins TRBV4-1 to TRBJ2-5; 9 nucleotides line up with TRBD1. V shed 1 base and J 1 base; nucleotides not matched to a gene: 10. There are 18 residues in the CDR3. Germline assignment: CDR1 MGHRA and CDR2 YSYEKL. CDR3 in amino acids: CASSQGPPGTGPQETQYF. CDR3 DNA: TGCGCCAGCAGCCAAGGCCCTCCCGGGACAGGGCCCCAAGAGACCCAGTACTTC.

The chain combines TRBV11-3 with TRBJ2-1; 11 bases match TRBD2. Germline CDR1 and CDR2: SGHNT and YENEEA. Germline trimming cut 4 bases from V and 1 base from J; bases unmatched to any gene: 12. CDR3 length: 19 amino acids. The CDR3 sequence: CASSSRLAGSRRSYNEQFF. DNA of the CDR3: TGTGCCAGCAGCTCGCGACTAGCGGGGTCTCGGAGGTCCTACAATGAGCAGTTCTTC.

This chain joins TRBV6-1 and TRBJ2-7; 8 positions match TRBD2. The V gene end was trimmed by 1 base and the J gene end by 3 bases; junction bases not matched to a gene: 2. Germline V gene lookup returns CDR1 MNHNS and CDR2 SASEGT. The CDR3 contains 14 residues. CDR3 sequence reads: CASSEGGGFYEQYF. CDR3 sequence (DNA): TGTGCCAGCAGTGAAGGCGGGGGGTTCTACGAGCAGTACTTC.

In its sample, this clone was seen a few times. The rearrangement joins TRBV7-9 to TRBJ2-2; 8 bases are a match to TRBD1. The V gene end was trimmed by 5 bases and the J gene end by 7 bases; junction bases not matched to a gene: 12. Germline CDR1 reads SEHNR; CDR2 reads FQNEAQ (reference sequence). This CDR3 is built from 16 residues. Here the CDR3 reads CASSLPGGAADGELFF. CDR3 nucleotides: TGTGCCAGCAGCCTTCCAGGGGGCGCGGCGGACGGGGAGCTGTTTTTT.

The rearrangement links TRBV30 to TRBJ2-1; the match to TRBD1 covers 9 bases. The CDR3 is 14 residues long. V was pared by 2 bases and J by 6 bases, with 5 bases of the junction left unmatched. The germline CDR1 and CDR2 sequences are GTSNPN and SVGIG (reference sequence). This CDR3 reads CAWSTGQGGNEQFF. The CDR3 DNA follows: TGTGCCTGGAGTACGGGACAGGGAGGCAATGAGCAGTTCTTC.

The CDR3 spells CAWGVRGNTGELFF. As DNA, the CDR3 is TGTGCCTGGGGGGTGCGGGGGAACACCGGGGAGCTGTTTTTT. The V and J genes are TRBV30 and TRBJ2-2; the D gene is possibly TRBD2 (6 bases). The V end was cut by 5 bases, the J end by 1 base, with 11 bases between. Germline assignment: CDR1 GTSNPN and CDR2 SVGIG (reference sequence). The CDR3 extends over 14 amino acids.

The chain combines TRBV7-9 with TRBJ1-1; no clear D. V lost 2 bases, J lost 11 bases, and 9 bases lay in between. CDR3 length equals 11 residues. Per germline, CDR1 SEHNR and CDR2 FQNEAQ (reference sequence). The CDR3 is CASSLHEFAFF. The DNA of the CDR3 is TGTGCCAGCAGCTTACACGAGTTTGCTTTCTTT.